This TCR beta chain was observed in a study of shared clonotypes between healthy human individuals. The overall study: The study enrolled a couple of women and a few men aged 18 to 49. General study points: Naive subsets tended to show greater estimated richness than memory subsets. Against clonotypes common to all four donors, non-shared ones had lower generation probabilities. Despite large depth, rarefaction showed incomplete sorted-subset sequencing.

The protocol was immunoSEQ multiplex PCR, while the TCRdb copy is restricted to in-frame clones and leaves out a portion. This sample has hundreds of thousands of clones, with roughly 95% found just once. As for this clone: What it binds is not known.

This CDR3 is built from 17 residues. The naive CD8 fraction comprised CD45RO-negative cells positively selected for CCR7 and excluded terminally differentiated effector memory CD45RA+ cells. The sequence derives from a woman younger than 45 in good health. The sequenced material came from naive CD8+ T cells sorted from blood. This chain connects TRBV21-1 to TRBJ2-7; TRBD2, the table's D call, lacks a check against the DNA. TRBV21-1 counts as a pseudogene. As DNA, the CDR3 is TGTGCCAGCAGCAAGCCTTCCGACGAGTCGGGGTCCTACGAGCAGTACTTC. Translating it yields CASSKPSDESGSYEQYF.